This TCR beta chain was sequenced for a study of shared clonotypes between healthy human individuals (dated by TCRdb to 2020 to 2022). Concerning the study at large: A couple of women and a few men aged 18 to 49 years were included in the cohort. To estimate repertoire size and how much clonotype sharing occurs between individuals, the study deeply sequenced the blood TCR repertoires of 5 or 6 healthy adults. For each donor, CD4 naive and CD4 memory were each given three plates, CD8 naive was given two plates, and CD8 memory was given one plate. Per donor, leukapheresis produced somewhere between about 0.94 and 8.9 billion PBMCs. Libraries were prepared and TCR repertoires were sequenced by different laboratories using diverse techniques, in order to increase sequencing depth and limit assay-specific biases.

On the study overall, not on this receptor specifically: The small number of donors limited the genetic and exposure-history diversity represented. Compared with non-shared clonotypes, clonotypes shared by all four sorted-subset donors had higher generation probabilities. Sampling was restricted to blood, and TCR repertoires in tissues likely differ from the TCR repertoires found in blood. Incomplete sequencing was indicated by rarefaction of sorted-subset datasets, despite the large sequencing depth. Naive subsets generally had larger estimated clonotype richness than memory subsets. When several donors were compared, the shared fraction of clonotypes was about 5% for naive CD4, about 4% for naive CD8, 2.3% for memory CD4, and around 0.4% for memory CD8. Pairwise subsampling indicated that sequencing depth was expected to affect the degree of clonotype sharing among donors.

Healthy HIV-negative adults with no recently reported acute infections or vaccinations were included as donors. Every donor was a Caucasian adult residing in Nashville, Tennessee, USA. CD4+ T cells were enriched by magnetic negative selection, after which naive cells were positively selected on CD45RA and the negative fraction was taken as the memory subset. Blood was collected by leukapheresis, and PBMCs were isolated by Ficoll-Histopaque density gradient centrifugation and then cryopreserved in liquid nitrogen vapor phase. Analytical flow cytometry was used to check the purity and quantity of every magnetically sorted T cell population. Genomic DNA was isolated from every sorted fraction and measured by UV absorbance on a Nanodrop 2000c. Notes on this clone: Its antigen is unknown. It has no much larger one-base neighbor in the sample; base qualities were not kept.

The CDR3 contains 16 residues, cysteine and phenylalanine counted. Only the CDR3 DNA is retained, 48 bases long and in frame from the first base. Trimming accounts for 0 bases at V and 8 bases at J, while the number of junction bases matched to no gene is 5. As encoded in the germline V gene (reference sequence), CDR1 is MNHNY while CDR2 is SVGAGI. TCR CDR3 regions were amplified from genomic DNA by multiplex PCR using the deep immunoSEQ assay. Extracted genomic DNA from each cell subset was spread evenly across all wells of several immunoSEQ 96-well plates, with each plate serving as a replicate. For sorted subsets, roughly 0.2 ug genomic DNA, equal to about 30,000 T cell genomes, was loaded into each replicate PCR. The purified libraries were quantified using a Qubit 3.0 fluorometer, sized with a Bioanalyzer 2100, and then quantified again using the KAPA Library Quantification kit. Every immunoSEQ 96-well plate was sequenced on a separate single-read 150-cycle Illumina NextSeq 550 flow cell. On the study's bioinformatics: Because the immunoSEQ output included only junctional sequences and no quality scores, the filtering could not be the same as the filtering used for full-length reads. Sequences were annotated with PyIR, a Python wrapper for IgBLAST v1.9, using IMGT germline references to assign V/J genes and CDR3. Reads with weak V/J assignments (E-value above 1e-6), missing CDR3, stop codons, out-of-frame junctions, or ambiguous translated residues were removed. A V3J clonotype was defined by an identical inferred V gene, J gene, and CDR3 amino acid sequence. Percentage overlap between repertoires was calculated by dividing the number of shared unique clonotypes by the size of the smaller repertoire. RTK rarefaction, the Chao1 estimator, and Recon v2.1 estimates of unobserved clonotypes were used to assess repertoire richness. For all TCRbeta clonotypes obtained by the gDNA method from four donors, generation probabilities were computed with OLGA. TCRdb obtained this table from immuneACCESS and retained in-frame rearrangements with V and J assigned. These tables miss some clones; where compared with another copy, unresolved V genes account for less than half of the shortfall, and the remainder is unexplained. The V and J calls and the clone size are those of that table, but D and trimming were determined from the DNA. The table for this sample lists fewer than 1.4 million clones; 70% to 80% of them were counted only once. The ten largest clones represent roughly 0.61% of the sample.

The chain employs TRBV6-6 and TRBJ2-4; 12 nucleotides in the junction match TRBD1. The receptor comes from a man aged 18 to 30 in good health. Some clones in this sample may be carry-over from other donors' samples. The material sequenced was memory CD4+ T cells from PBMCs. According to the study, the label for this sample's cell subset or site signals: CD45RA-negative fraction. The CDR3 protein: CASSYSLGQGADIQYF. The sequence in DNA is TGTGCCAGCAGTTACTCGTTGGGACAGGGGGCGGACATTCAGTACTTC.